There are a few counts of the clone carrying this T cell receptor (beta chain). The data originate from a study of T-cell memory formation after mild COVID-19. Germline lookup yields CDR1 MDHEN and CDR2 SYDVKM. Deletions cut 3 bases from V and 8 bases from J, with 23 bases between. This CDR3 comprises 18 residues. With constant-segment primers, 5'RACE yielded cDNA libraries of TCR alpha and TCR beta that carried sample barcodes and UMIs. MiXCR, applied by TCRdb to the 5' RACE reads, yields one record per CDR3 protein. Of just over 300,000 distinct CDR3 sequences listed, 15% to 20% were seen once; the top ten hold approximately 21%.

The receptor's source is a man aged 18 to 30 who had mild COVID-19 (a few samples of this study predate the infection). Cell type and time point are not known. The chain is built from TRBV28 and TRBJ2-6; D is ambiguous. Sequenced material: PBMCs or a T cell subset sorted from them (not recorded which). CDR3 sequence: CASSFREVQSLESNVLTF. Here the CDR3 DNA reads TGTGCCAGCAGTTTCCGCGAGGTACAGTCCCTCGAGTCCAACGTCCTGACTTTC.